This entry lists 27 T cell receptor beta chains sequenced from one sample in a study of shared clonotypes between healthy human individuals. Assay used: immunoSEQ multiplex PCR; TCRdb lists only in-frame clones, some missing. The sample contains about 2.2 million clones, just over 90% of which appear only once. CD8 cells regarded as naive lacked CD45RO, were positively chosen for CCR7, and omitted terminally differentiated effector memory CD45RA+ cells. Sequences were obtained from naive CD8+ T cells from PBMCs. The receptors come from a man younger than 30 in good health. Some clones in this sample may be carry-over from other donors' samples.

The chain couples TRBV6-1 to TRBJ1-2; D is undetermined. The CDR3 is 15 residues long. V was pared by 2 bases and J by 3 bases, with 13 bases between. Germline V gives CDR1 MNHNS, CDR2 SASEGT. The CDR3 protein is CASSEYLEGYYGYTF. CDR3 sequence (DNA): TGTGCCAGCAGTGAATATCTTGAGGGCTACTATGGCTACACCTTC.

The rearrangement uses TRBV11-2 and TRBJ1-1; TRBD1 matches 7 bases. This CDR3 spans 13 amino acids. J lost 8 bases, V lost 1 base, and 4 bases had no gene match. The germline gives CDR1 SGHAT, CDR2 FQNNGV. CDR3 in DNA: TGTGCCAGCAGCTTAGCCGGGACAGAAGAAGCTTTCTTT. Amino acid sequence: CASSLAGTEEAFF. Supplemented by reference TRBV11-2 and TRBJ1-1, the full variable domain reads EAGVAQSPRYKIIEKRQSVAFWCNPISGHATLYWYQQILGQGPKLLIQFQNNGVVDDSQLPKDRFSAERLKGVDSTLKIQPAKLEDSAVYLCASSLAGTEEAFFGQGTRLTVV.

This chain links TRBV7-9 with TRBJ2-7; 10 bases line up with TRBD1. Germline CDR1 is SEHNR and CDR2 is FQNEAQ (reference sequence). The CDR3 sequence is 17 residues long. The ends lost 4 bases at V and 0 bases at J; junction bases unmatched: 9. The CDR3: CASSSTRGQGPSYEQYF. CDR3 nucleotides: TGTGCCAGCAGCTCCACCCGGGGACAGGGGCCCTCCTACGAGCAGTACTTC.

This chain joins TRBV28 and TRBJ2-5; 12 bases agree with TRBD2. The CDR3 contains 18 residues. Germline CDR1 and CDR2: MDHEN and SYDVKM. Trimming removed 5 bases from V and 5 bases from J; junction bases left unmatched: 15. The CDR3 here is CASSRWARLAGDGETQYF. The CDR3 DNA reads as TGTGCCAGCAGTCGATGGGCCCGACTAGCGGGAGATGGGGAGACCCAGTACTTC.

This chain links TRBV5-8 with TRBJ1-2, with D maybe TRBD1 (6 bases). V lost 3 bases and J 5 bases, leaving 17 bases between the germline ends. The germline V gene encodes CDR1 SGHTS and CDR2 YDEGEE. The CDR3 is 15 residues long. Here the CDR3 reads CASSSLRGLDYGYTF. The CDR3, as DNA: TGTGCCAGCAGCTCCCTCAGGGGTTTAGATTATGGCTACACCTTC.

The chain combines TRBV7-9 with TRBJ2-7; the D gene is possibly TRBD2 (6 bases). This CDR3 is 12 amino acids long. Deletions cut 7 bases from V and 9 bases from J, with 16 bases between. Germline V gene data show CDR1 as SEHNR and CDR2 as FQNEAQ (reference sequence). CDR3 amino acids: CASTPGGRGQYF. The CDR3 DNA follows: TGTGCCAGCACCCCCGGCGGGCGGGGGCAGTACTTC.

The V call is TRBV15, the J call TRBJ2-5; D gene uncertain. V dropped 2 bases and J dropped 0 bases, with 16 bases sitting between them. CDR1 and CDR2 (germline): LNHNV, YYDKDF (reference sequence). The CDR3 is made up of 17 amino acids. CDR3 region: CATSRTQVLGHQETQYF. CDR3 bases: TGTGCCACCAGCAGAACTCAAGTACTCGGCCACCAAGAGACCCAGTACTTC.

V gene TRBV2 combines with J gene TRBJ2-1, with D possibly TRBD1 on 6 matching bases. The V end lost 1 base, the J end lost 1 base, and 11 bases lay between the germline ends. This CDR3 is built from 16 residues. Germline V gene data show CDR1 as SNHLY and CDR2 as FYNNEI. The CDR3, as DNA: TGTGCCAGCAGTGAAGAGCCAGGGGTGTCCTACAATGAGCAGTTCTTC. Translating it yields CASSEEPGVSYNEQFF.

This clone has only one observation. The gene calls are TRBV5-4 and TRBJ2-7; D possibly corresponds to TRBD2 (6 bases). Trimming took 5 bases from V and 7 from J, leaving 19 bases between them. Germline V gene data show CDR1 as SGHNT and CDR2 as YYREEE (reference sequence). The CDR3 runs to 14 residues. This CDR3 is CASRNGGGGREQYF. The CDR3 DNA reads TGTGCCAGCAGGAACGGGGGTGGAGGAAGGGAGCAGTACTTC.

Worth noting for this clone: Distinct nucleotide sequences in the sample also encode this CDR3. The V gene is TRBV27, the J gene TRBJ1-5; D is unclear. The V end lost 5 bases, the J end lost 1 base, and 9 bases lay between the germline ends. The length of the CDR3 is 14 residues. Germline V gene sequence: CDR1 MNHEY, CDR2 SMNVEV (reference sequence). The CDR3 sequence is CASSLGGSNQPQHF. The CDR3 coding sequence is TGTGCCAGCAGTCTCGGCGGGAGCAATCAGCCCCAGCATTTT.

The CDR3 nucleotides read TGTGCCAGCAGTAAGACTAGCGGGAAGGGAAATGAGCAGTTCTTC. Translated: CASSKTSGKGNEQFF. This chain uses TRBV6-4 with TRBJ2-1, with 11 bases that match TRBD2. V was pared by 5 bases and J by 7 bases, with 7 bases of the junction left unmatched. Per germline, CDR1 MRHNA and CDR2 SNTAGT. CDR3 length: 15 amino acids.

This rearrangement joins TRBV27 to TRBJ2-7; D is uncertain. V was shortened by 3 bases and J by 0 bases, with 9 bases between the two germline ends. Germline CDR1 MNHEY, CDR2 SMNVEV (reference sequence). CDR3 length: 14 residues. CDR3 coding DNA: TGTGCCAGCAGTTTTAACAGTAACTCCTACGAGCAGTACTTC. Residues: CASSFNSNSYEQYF.

A single count supports this clone. The chain uses TRBV7-9 and TRBJ2-5; 11 bases map to TRBD2. CDR1 and CDR2 (germline): SEHNR, FQNEAQ (reference sequence). Trimming took 1 base from V and 5 from J; bases not matched to a gene: 9. The CDR3 is made up of 17 amino acids. The CDR3 region is CASSLVAGGPLGETQYF. DNA of the CDR3: TGTGCCAGCAGCTTAGTAGCGGGAGGGCCGCTTGGGGAGACCCAGTACTTC.

The chain employs TRBV27 and TRBJ2-1; D is unresolved. CDR3 length: 13 residues. V lost 2 bases, J lost 5 bases, and 7 bases lay in between. The germline V gene has CDR1 MNHEY and CDR2 SMNVEV (reference sequence). CDR3 coding DNA: TGTGCCAGCAGTTTAATATCCCACAATGAGCAGTTCTTC. It is translated as CASSLISHNEQFF.

There are a few counts of this clone. This sample includes further DNA sequences coding for the same CDR3. This chain joins TRBV30 and TRBJ1-1; no firm D call. V lost 0 bases, J lost 0 bases, and 8 bases lay in between. CDR1 is GTSNPN, CDR2 SVGIG, per germline (reference sequence). This CDR3 has 14 residues. CDR3 amino acids: CAWSVRLMNTEAFF. As DNA, the CDR3 is TGTGCCTGGAGTGTCCGTCTCATGAACACTGAAGCTTTCTTT.

The chain is built from TRBV27 and TRBJ1-1; a weak D match, TRBD1 (5 bases). The CDR3 loop spans 13 amino acids. Trimming took 5 bases from V and 8 from J, leaving 15 bases between them. From germline, CDR1 is MNHEY and CDR2 SMNVEV (reference sequence). DNA for the CDR3: TGTGCCAGCAGTCTGATCGACAGTCCCGAAGCTTTCTTT. It yields the protein CASSLIDSPEAFF.

The rearrangement joins TRBV28 to TRBJ2-7; 11 positions match TRBD1. Germline-derived CDR1 and CDR2 are MDHEN and SYDVKM. The length of the CDR3 is 16 residues. The trim removed 5 bases at V and 2 bases at J, leaving 8 bases unmatched. The CDR3 DNA is TGTGCCAGCAGTCCCAACCGGGACAGGGGGACCTACGAGCAGTACTTC. Translating it yields CASSPNRDRGTYEQYF.

The V call is TRBV7-9, the J call TRBJ2-3, with 15 bases aligning to TRBD2. This CDR3 contains 19 residues. The V segment lost 5 bases and the J segment 1 base; nucleotides outside the gene matches: 10. CDR1 is SEHNR and CDR2 is FQNEAQ in the germline V gene (reference sequence). CDR3 residues: CASSRPGLAGGPGTDTQYF. The CDR3 DNA sequence: TGTGCCAGCAGCCGGCCGGGACTAGCGGGAGGTCCTGGCACAGATACGCAGTATTTT.

To note about this clone: The same CDR3 can be traced to other DNA sequences in this sample. The chain employs TRBV28 and TRBJ2-5; D might be TRBD2 (6 bases). Trimming cost V 7 bases and J 5 bases, with 8 bases left between them. CDR1 MDHEN and CDR2 SYDVKM come from the germline V gene. The CDR3 consists of 11 residues. The CDR3 loop is CASNREETQYF. CDR3 nucleotide sequence: TGTGCCAGCAACCGGGAGGAGACCCAGTACTTC.

The chain uses TRBV5-1 and TRBJ2-7; 8 bases map to TRBD1. The V gene's germline CDR1 is SGHRS and CDR2 YFSETQ. J was trimmed by 5 bases and V by 4 bases; bases with no gene match: 11. The CDR3 totals 15 residues. The DNA of the CDR3 is TGCGCCAGCAGCACTCTAACAGGGGGTGAGGACGAGCAGTACTTC. It translates to CASSTLTGGEDEQYF.

The DNA for the CDR3 is TGTGCCAGCAGCGGGTGGGGACAGGGCCTAGACTATGGCTACACCTTC. Translated: CASSGWGQGLDYGYTF. V is TRBV9 and J is TRBJ1-2, with TRBD1 identical over 9 bases. CDR1 SGDLS and CDR2 YYNGEE come from the germline V gene. After removal of 3 bases from V and 3 bases from J, the junction contained 9 bases not matched to a gene. This CDR3 spans 16 amino acids.

The J gene is TRBJ2-7, the V gene TRBV25-1; TRBD2 matches 10 bases. The CDR3 runs to 17 residues. Trimming at V came to 2 bases and at J to 0 bases, leaving 7 bases not matched to a gene. Germline V CDR1 and CDR2: MGHDK, SYGVNS. CDR3 sequence reads: CASSELRLAGSSYEQYF. CDR3 nucleotides: TGTGCCAGCAGTGAACTTCGACTAGCGGGTAGCTCCTACGAGCAGTACTTC.

The rearrangement uses TRBV9 and TRBJ2-2; D may match TRBD1 or TRBD2 (5 bases each). Germline V lookup: CDR1 SGDLS, CDR2 YYNGEE. Trimming removed 4 bases from V and 3 bases from J, with 13 bases in between. CDR3 length: 15 amino acids. As DNA, the CDR3 is TGTGCCAGCAGCTCCATGGGACGGTACACCGGGGAGCTGTTTTTT. This gives the protein CASSSMGRYTGELFF.

The chain links TRBV7-8 to TRBJ2-5, with TRBD2 matching 12 bases. Trimming cost V 4 bases and J 3 bases; bases outside gene matches: 12. This CDR3 spans 18 amino acids. Germline CDR1 reads SGHVS; CDR2 reads FQNEAQ. CDR3 DNA: TGTGCCAGCAGCTCGGGACTAGCGGGTCCAACCTGGAAAGAGACCCAGTACTTC. It yields the protein CASSSGLAGPTWKETQYF.

This clone was found once. The genes are TRBV6-1 and TRBJ2-7, with D hard to call. Germline CDR1 reads MNHNS; CDR2 reads SASEGT. The CDR3 runs 14 residues. V was clipped by 3 bases and J by 6 bases, with 15 bases between them. The CDR3 DNA is TGTGCCAGCAGTGACCCCCGGCTGGTGATCGAGCAGTACTTC. It yields the protein CASSDPRLVIEQYF.

V is TRBV9 and J is TRBJ1-2, with unresolved D. This CDR3 has 17 residues. The germline V gene has CDR1 SGDLS and CDR2 YYNGEE. V gave up 0 bases and J gave up 0 bases, with 15 bases separating them. The CDR3 coding sequence is TGTGCCAGCAGCGTAGCGGCATGGGAGACACCTAACTATGGCTACACCTTC. Its translation is CASSVAAWETPNYGYTF.

A note on this clone: Other DNA sequences of this sample code for an identical CDR3. The chain joins TRBV5-1 to TRBJ2-1; no clear D gene. V shed 1 base and J shed 3 bases, with 11 bases lying between them. This CDR3 is built from 15 residues. Germline V gene sequence: CDR1 SGHRS, CDR2 YFSETQ. The CDR3 nucleotides are TGCGCCAGCAGCTTGTCGGCGGATTTCTACAATGAGCAGTTCTTC. Its translation is CASSLSADFYNEQFF.